The 6 T cell receptor beta chains listed next were all sequenced from one sample in a study of blood T cell repertoires in COVID-19. Here immunoSEQ multiplex PCR was the method, and the copy in TCRdb shows in-frame clones only, minus some. The sample has hundreds of thousands of clones; approximately 86% are singletons. Specimen: peripheral blood. Every receptor here comes from a man in his 70s with acute or convalescent COVID-19.

Concerning this clone: A junction end diverges from the germline sequence, so it may reflect a read error. The gene calls are TRBV7-8 and TRBJ1-5; D might be TRBD1 (5 bases). From germline, CDR1 is SGHVS and CDR2 FQNEAQ. The CDR3 totals 17 residues. This CDR3 reads CASSPLTGVDSNQPQHF. Here the CDR3 DNA reads TGTGCCAGCAGCCCTCTTACGGGGGTGGATAGCAATCAGCCTCAGCATTTT. The variable domain in full, completed from reference TRBV7-8 and TRBJ1-5, reads GAGVSQSPRYKVAKRGQDVALRCDPISGHVSLFWYQQALGQGPEFLTYFQNEAQLDKSGLPSDRFFAERPEGSVSTLKIQRTQQEDSAVYLCASSPLTGVDSNQPQHFGDGTRLSIL.

The chain uses TRBV6-2 or TRBV6-3 and TRBJ1-1; weak D call: TRBD1 (6 bases). Trimming left V 5 bases short and J 5 bases short, with 15 bases between. This CDR3 has 14 amino acids. Germline V gives CDR1 MNHEY, CDR2 SVGEGT. CDR3 coding DNA: TGTGCCAGCAGTCAGGACAGATTCGTGACTGAAGCTTTCTTT. Translating it yields CASSQDRFVTEAFF.

This clone came up a few times. CDR3 bases: TGTGCCAGCAGTGAAATAGGGGCTGGCAGAAACACTGAAGCTTTCTTT. It specifies CASSEIGAGRNTEAFF. The chain couples TRBV2 to TRBJ1-1, with D tentatively TRBD1 (5 bases). The CDR3 has 16 amino acids. Trimming stripped 2 bases from V and 2 bases from J, with 15 bases between. Germline CDR1 and CDR2: SNHLY and FYNNEI.

The chain carries TRBV4-2 and TRBJ1-4; D possibly corresponds to TRBD1 (5 bases). This CDR3 contains 17 residues. The V gene lost 0 bases and the J gene lost 4 bases, with 15 bases spanning the gap. In germline, CDR1 is LGHNA, CDR2 YNFKEQ. DNA for the CDR3: TGTGCCAGCAGCCAAGATCTCCGGGGGAGGGGTAATGAAAAACTGTTTTTT. This sequence encodes CASSQDLRGRGNEKLFF.

This rearrangement joins TRBV19 to TRBJ2-3, with D possibly being TRBD2 (5 bases). Germline loops: CDR1 LNHDA, CDR2 SQIVND (reference sequence). V lost 7 bases to trimming and J lost 4 bases, with 18 bases between them. The CDR3 has 15 residues. The CDR3 protein is CASKHGVNGADTQYF. CDR3 coding DNA: TGTGCCAGTAAGCACGGGGTCAATGGGGCAGATACGCAGTATTTT. Full variable domain (outside the CDR3, taken from reference TRBV19 and TRBJ2-3): DGGITQSPKYLFRKEGQNVTLSCEQNLNHDAMYWYRQDPGQGLRLIYYSQIVNDFQKGDIAEGYSVSREKKESFPLTVTSAQKNPTAFYLCASKHGVNGADTQYFGPGTRLTVL.

The gene calls are TRBV3-1 (or the pseudogene TRBV3-2) and TRBJ1-2; 9 bases are a match to TRBD1. The junction had 12 bases not matched to a gene; V was cut back by 5 bases and J by 8 bases. The germline gives CDR1 LGHDT, CDR2 YNNKEL (reference sequence). This CDR3 contains 15 residues. The CDR3 sequence: CASSALGQGIGGYTF. The CDR3 region has the DNA TGTGCCAGCAGCGCGCTGGGACAGGGAATAGGCGGCTACACCTTC.